Listed below are T cell receptor beta chains from one sample, sequenced in a study of cytomegalovirus exposure and HLA in healthy donors. Libraries were prepared by immunoSEQ multiplex PCR; TCRdb keeps only in-frame clonotypes and omits some of them. This table has under 85,000 clones, 55% to 75% appearing once. Material for sequencing was PBMCs. These receptors came from a man in his forties in good health and CMV-seropositive. CDR3s include the opening cysteine and the closing phenylalanine or tryptophan. D genes are given only for firm matches. Clone size appears in some rows only: once, few, many, or a class for an expanded clone.

V gene	clone size	J gene	D gene	CDR3 protein	CDR3 DNA
TRBV6-5	NA	TRBJ2-5	TRBD2	CAGSLTSGLQYF	TGTGCCGGCAGTTTAACTAGCGGACTCCAGTACTTC
TRBV7-9	NA	TRBJ2-7	NA	CASSLVAREQYF	TGTGCCAGCAGCTTAGTGGCCCGCGAGCAGTACTTC
TRBV4-3	NA	TRBJ2-2	TRBD1	CAILRVPGGHRGAVF	TGCGCCATCCTGCGGGTCCCAGGGGGACACCGGGGAGCTGTTTTT
TRBV4-3	NA	TRBJ2-3	TRBD2	CASSLQRGGLDTQYF	TGCGCCAGCAGCCTCCAGCGGGGAGGCCTGGATACGCAGTATTTT
TRBV6-4	few	TRBJ2-5	TRBD2	CASRVLAGRTLMAQYF	TGTGCCAGCAGGGTCCTAGCGGGGAGAACATTGATGGCCCAGTACTTC
TRBV19	NA	TRBJ2-7	NA	CASSIDKTGDYEQYF	TGTGCCAGTAGTATAGATAAAACAGGAGATTACGAGCAGTACTTC
TRBV2	NA	TRBJ1-5	NA	CASSGYISNQPQHF	TGTGCCAGCAGTGGATACATATCCAATCAGCCCCAGCATTTT
TRBV10-3	NA	TRBJ2-7	NA	CAISLDSTAYEQYF	TGTGCCATCAGCCTAGACAGCACCGCCTACGAGCAGTACTTC
TRBV4-1	NA	TRBJ2-7	NA	CASSQDFRGPSYEQYF	TGCGCCAGCAGCCAAGATTTCAGGGGCCCTTCCTACGAGCAGTACTTC
TRBV27	NA	TRBJ2-7	NA	CASSRTNGYEQYF	TGTGCCAGCAGCCGGACAAACGGCTACGAGCAGTACTTC
TRBV6-5	NA	TRBJ2-7	TRBD2	CASSWGGNHYEQYF	TGTGCCAGCAGCTGGGGGGGGAACCATTACGAGCAGTACTTC
TRBV27	NA	TRBJ1-5	NA	CASSLRGDRSNQPQHF	TGTGCCAGCAGTTTAAGAGGAGACAGGAGCAATCAGCCCCAGCATTTT
TRBV7-8	once	TRBJ2-7	TRBD2	CASSLVSLAGRYEQYF	TGTGCCAGCAGCTTAGTCAGTCTAGCGGGAAGGTACGAGCAGTACTTC
TRBV30	NA	TRBJ2-7	NA	CACPRGAEQYF	TGTGCCTGCCCCCGCGGGGCCGAGCAGTACTTC
TRBV7-2	NA	TRBJ2-7	NA	CASSLGPQGLEQYF	TGTGCCAGCAGCTTAGGCCCGCAGGGCCTCGAGCAGTACTTC
TRBV7-9	NA	TRBJ1-1	NA	CASSLSGTEAFF	TGTGCCAGCAGCTTATCAGGGACTGAAGCTTTCTTT
TRBV6-1	NA	TRBJ2-7	NA	CASPTYEQYF	TGTGCCAGCCCCACCTACGAGCAGTACTTC
TRBV4-1	NA	TRBJ1-2	NA	CASSQGDTARMVGYTF	TGCGCCAGCAGCCAAGGCGATACAGCCAGGATGGTTGGCTACACCTTC
TRBV2	NA	TRBJ2-1	TRBD2	CARGGLGGSSGRGHNEQFF	TGTGCCAGGGGGGGATTGGGTGGCTCTAGCGGGCGAGGGCACAATGAGCAGTTCTTC
TRBV28	NA	TRBJ2-1	TRBD2	CASSFSGSGLTGEQFF	TGTGCCAGCAGTTTCAGCGGGAGTGGGCTTACAGGGGAGCAGTTCTTC
TRBV27	NA	TRBJ1-1	NA	CASSFVGGTEAFF	TGTGCCAGCAGTTTTGTGGGAGGCACTGAAGCTTTCTTT
TRBV9	NA	TRBJ1-3	TRBD1	CASSVVGGTSGNTIYF	TGTGCCAGCAGCGTAGTAGGGGGCACCTCTGGAAACACCATATATTTT
TRBV7-2	NA	TRBJ1-2	NA	CASSVYRDDGYTF	TGTGCCAGCAGCGTCTACAGGGATGATGGCTACACCTTC
TRBV5-1	once	TRBJ1-1	NA	CASSLGQAGTEAFF	TGCGCCAGCAGCTTGGGCCAAGCAGGCACTGAAGCTTTCTTT
TRBV5-1	NA	TRBJ1-6	NA	CASSRLDTGISPLHF	TGCGCCAGCAGCCGCTTGGATACAGGGATCTCACCCCTCCACTTT
TRBV10-3	NA	TRBJ2-7	NA	CAISESMEGNYEQYF	TGTGCCATCAGTGAGTCGATGGAGGGGAACTACGAGCAGTACTTC
TRBV27	NA	TRBJ2-3	NA	CASSLSAATDTQYF	TGTGCCAGCAGTTTATCCGCGGCCACAGATACGCAGTATTTT
TRBV18	once	TRBJ2-1	NA	CASSPRALNEQFF	TGTGCCAGCTCACCACGAGCCCTCAATGAGCAGTTCTTC
TRBV6-4	NA	TRBJ2-3	TRBD1	CASSDSSSGTGGGDTQYF	TGTGCCAGCAGTGACTCATCCAGCGGGACAGGGGGCGGAGATACGCAGTATTTT
TRBV19	NA	TRBJ1-4	NA	CASTGSGRAEKLFF	TGTGCCAGTACGGGGTCCGGGCGAGCCGAAAAACTGTTTTTT
TRBV5-8	NA	TRBJ1-2	TRBD1	CASSARQGFGYTF	TGTGCCAGCAGCGCCCGACAGGGGTTCGGCTACACCTTC
TRBV10-3	NA	TRBJ1-5	NA	CAISEGRDVVHF	TGTGCCATCAGTGAGGGGAGGGACGTGGTGCATTTT
TRBV10-2	NA	TRBJ1-2	NA	CASSEVINYGYTF	TGCGCCAGCAGTGAGGTCATTAACTATGGCTACACCTTC
TRBV5-5	NA	TRBJ2-1	NA	CASSTGSYNEQFF	TGTGCCAGCAGCACCGGTTCCTACAATGAGCAGTTCTTC
TRBV30	once	TRBJ2-3	NA	CAWTGDTQYF	TGTGCCTGGACGGGGGATACGCAGTATTTT
TRBV10-3	NA	TRBJ1-2	NA	CAISEGGSNYGYTF	TGTGCCATCAGTGAGGGAGGCAGTAACTATGGCTACACCTTC
TRBV11-2	NA	TRBJ2-1	TRBD2	CASSARLAGGYNEQFF	TGTGCCAGCAGCGCCCGGCTAGCGGGAGGGTACAATGAGCAGTTCTTC
TRBV25-1	NA	TRBJ2-5	TRBD2	CASRTSGIQETQYF	TGTGCCAGCAGAACTAGCGGGATTCAAGAGACCCAGTACTTC
TRBV27	NA	TRBJ2-3	TRBD2	CASSLGLAGVLDTQYF	TGTGCCAGCAGTCTGGGACTAGCGGGGGTTCTAGATACGCAGTATTTT
TRBV7-2	NA	TRBJ2-5	TRBD1	CASSYQTGAQETQYF	TGTGCCAGCAGTTACCAAACAGGGGCCCAAGAGACCCAGTACTTC